A selection of T cell receptor beta chains follows, all from one sample in a study of blood T cell repertoires in COVID-19. Produced via immunoSEQ multiplex PCR; TCRdb's table is partial and in-frame only. The sample has 220,000 or so clones, about three quarters seen once; the top ten hold less than 7%. Sequencing was performed on peripheral blood. The receptors were sampled from a woman in her sixties or seventies with acute or convalescent COVID-19. The CDR3 runs from the conserved cysteine through the conserved F or W.

v_gene	j_gene	CDR3aa
TRBV2	TRBJ1-5	CASSPQGQPQHF
TRBV18	TRBJ1-1	CASSPELTNTEAFF
TRBV7-2	TRBJ1-4	CASSSDGENEKLFF
TRBV7-3	TRBJ2-5	CASSPDPGGETQYF
TRBV15	TRBJ1-3	CATRHRGSGNTIYF
TRBV14	TRBJ1-4	CASSQVNTVREKLFF
TRBV9	TRBJ2-3	CASSAGTGNTDTQYF
TRBV24-1	TRBJ2-1	CATNDRGSAGGPDNEQFF
TRBV6-5	TRBJ2-7	CASSNHREGYYEQYF
TRBV7-8	TRBJ2-7	CASSPTTGHEQYF
TRBV29-1	TRBJ2-7	CSVILIQAYEQYF
TRBV11-2	TRBJ1-2	CASSSPDRGGGYTF
TRBV14	TRBJ2-1	CASSPRGLAGSNNEQFF
TRBV28	TRBJ2-3	CASSLGTGFADTQYF
TRBV4-1	TRBJ2-5	CASSQDLGSVRLGTQYF
TRBV6-2/TRBV6-3	TRBJ1-4	CASSYPGGAEEKLFF
TRBV7-6	TRBJ1-6	CASSLASTGTSPLHF
TRBV7-8	TRBJ1-3	CASTRSGRGSGNTIYF
TRBV7-9	TRBJ2-1	CASSSAILAVSYNEQFF
TRBV15	TRBJ1-4	CATSPNRVPNEKLFF
TRBV11-3	TRBJ2-7	CASSFGQAYEQYF
TRBV11-2	TRBJ2-7	CASSQTTGLREQYF
TRBV5-1	TRBJ1-1	CASSPGQGQNTEAFF
TRBV29-1	TRBJ2-2	CSVRIAGEVGELFF
TRBV14	TRBJ2-1	CASNIDGYEVLSDIGVHWVTEQFF
TRBV6-5	TRBJ2-1	CATTFENNEQFF
TRBV18	TRBJ1-1	CASSPIPGQQTNTEAFF
TRBV7-9	TRBJ2-1	CASSLVLAGTNEQFF
TRBV7-3	TRBJ2-5	CASSPGEISGSRETQYF
TRBV13	TRBJ1-3	CASSRIAGNTIYF
TRBV10-3	TRBJ2-3	CAISEFVQADTQYF
TRBV10-3	TRBJ1-3	CAISVLRPSGNTIYF
TRBV30	TRBJ1-2	CAWNLGQGIDGYTF
TRBV7-9	TRBJ1-3	CASSLDRAGSRNTIYF
TRBV7-6	TRBJ2-2	CASSLGTGWTGELFF
TRBV19	TRBJ1-5	CASSIPEYQPQHF
TRBV3-1/TRBV3-2	TRBJ2-2	CASRVTSGRALLDTGELFF
TRBV19	TRBJ2-1	CASSIITGNEQFF
TRBV29-1	TRBJ2-1	CSANRERGNEQFF
TRBV6-1	TRBJ2-7	CASSERGGDSYEQYF
TRBV5-1	TRBJ2-1	CASSLGGGTSVDNEQFF
TRBV11-2	TRBJ2-3	CASSLEGSPSTDTQYF
TRBV20-1	TRBJ1-2	CSARSRGGYTF
TRBV6-4	TRBJ1-2	CASSSGETGAYGYTF
TRBV3-1/TRBV3-2	TRBJ2-3	CASSLSGGRATDTQYF
TRBV2	TRBJ1-4	CASSEAYQGREKLFF
TRBV1	TRBJ2-2	CTSSQGGVQGATGELFF
TRBV3-1/TRBV3-2	TRBJ1-1	CASSASPGGFVNTEAFF
TRBV3-1/TRBV3-2	TRBJ2-3	CASSQNSGRAEDTQYF
TRBV5-1	TRBJ2-2	CASSERQDGAGELFF
TRBV11-1	TRBJ2-7	CASSLLTGQSYEQYF
TRBV5-5	TRBJ2-7	CASSLGSVTGTYEQYF
TRBV7-7	TRBJ2-3	CASSLGSGGTDTQYF
TRBV6-5	TRBJ2-5	CASQSRDRGKAQYF
TRBV5-1	TRBJ2-1	CASSMGTSAGGHEQFF
TRBV24-1	TRBJ2-3	CATSYESGRAADTQYF
TRBV3-1/TRBV3-2	TRBJ1-6	CASSQDVGVGSPLHF